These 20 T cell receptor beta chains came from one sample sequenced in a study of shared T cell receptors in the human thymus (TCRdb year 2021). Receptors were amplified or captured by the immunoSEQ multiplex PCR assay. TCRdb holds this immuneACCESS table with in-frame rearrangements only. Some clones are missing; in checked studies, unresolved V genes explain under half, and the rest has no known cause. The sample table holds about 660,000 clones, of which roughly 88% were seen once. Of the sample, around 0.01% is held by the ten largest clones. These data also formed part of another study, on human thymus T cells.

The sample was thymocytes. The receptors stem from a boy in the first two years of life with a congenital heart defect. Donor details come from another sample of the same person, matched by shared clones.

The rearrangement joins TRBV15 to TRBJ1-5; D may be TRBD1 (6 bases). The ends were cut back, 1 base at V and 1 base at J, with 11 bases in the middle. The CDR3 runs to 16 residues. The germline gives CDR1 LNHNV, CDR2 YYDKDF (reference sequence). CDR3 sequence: CATSRGMTGSNQPQHF. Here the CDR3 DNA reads TGTGCCACCAGCAGAGGGATGACAGGCAGCAATCAGCCCCAGCATTTT.

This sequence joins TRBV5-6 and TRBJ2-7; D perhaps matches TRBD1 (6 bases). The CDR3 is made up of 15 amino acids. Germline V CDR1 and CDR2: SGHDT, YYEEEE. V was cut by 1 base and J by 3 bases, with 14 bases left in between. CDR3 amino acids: CASSLSRTEDYEQYF. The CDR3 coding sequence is TGTGCCAGCAGCTTGTCCCGGACAGAAGACTACGAGCAGTACTTC.

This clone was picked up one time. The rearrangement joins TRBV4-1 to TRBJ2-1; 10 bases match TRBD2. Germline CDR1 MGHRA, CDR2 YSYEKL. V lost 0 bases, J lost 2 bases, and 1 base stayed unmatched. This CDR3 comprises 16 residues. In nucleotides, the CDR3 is TGCGCCAGCAGCCAAGAGCTAGCGGGAGCCTACAATGAGCAGTTCTTC. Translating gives CASSQELAGAYNEQFF.

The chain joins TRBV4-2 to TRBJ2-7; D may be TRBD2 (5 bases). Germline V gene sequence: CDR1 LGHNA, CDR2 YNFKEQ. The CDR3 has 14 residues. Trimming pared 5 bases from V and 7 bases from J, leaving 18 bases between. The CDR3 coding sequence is TGTGCCAGCAGCGATCCCCCGGGGTTACGGGAGCAGTACTTC. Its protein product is CASSDPPGLREQYF.

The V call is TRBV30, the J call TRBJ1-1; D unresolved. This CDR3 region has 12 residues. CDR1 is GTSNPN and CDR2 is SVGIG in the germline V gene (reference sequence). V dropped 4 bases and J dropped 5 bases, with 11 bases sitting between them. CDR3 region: CAWTAEGTEAFF. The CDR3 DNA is TGTGCCTGGACAGCCGAGGGAACTGAAGCTTTCTTT.

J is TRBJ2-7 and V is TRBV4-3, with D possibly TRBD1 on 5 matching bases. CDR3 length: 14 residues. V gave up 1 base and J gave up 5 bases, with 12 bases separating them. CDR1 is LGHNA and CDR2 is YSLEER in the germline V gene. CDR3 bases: TGCGCCAGCAGCCAAGGACCCCAGGGTAACGAGCAGTACTTC. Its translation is CASSQGPQGNEQYF.

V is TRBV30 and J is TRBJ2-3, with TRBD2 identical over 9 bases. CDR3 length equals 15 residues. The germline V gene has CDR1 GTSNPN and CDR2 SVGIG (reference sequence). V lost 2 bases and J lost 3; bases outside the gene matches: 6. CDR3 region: CAWSKVAGDTDTQYF. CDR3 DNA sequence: TGTGCCTGGAGTAAGGTAGCGGGAGATACAGATACGCAGTATTTT.

The CDR3 nucleotides are TGTGCCAGCAGTCCAGCGGGGGTTGCGAACACCGGGGAGCTGTTTTTT. Amino acids: CASSPAGVANTGELFF. J is TRBJ2-2 and V is TRBV7-2, with 8 bases lining up with TRBD2. CDR1 is SGHTA and CDR2 is FQGNSA in the germline V gene. V dropped 6 bases and J dropped 0; count of bases not matched to a gene: 6. CDR3 length equals 16 residues.

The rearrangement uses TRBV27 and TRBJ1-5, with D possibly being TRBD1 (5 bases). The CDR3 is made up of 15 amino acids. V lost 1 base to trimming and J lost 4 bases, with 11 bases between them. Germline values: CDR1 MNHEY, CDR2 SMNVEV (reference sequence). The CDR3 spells CASSLFQGGNQPQHF. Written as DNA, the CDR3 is TGTGCCAGCAGTTTATTTCAGGGAGGGAATCAGCCCCAGCATTTT.

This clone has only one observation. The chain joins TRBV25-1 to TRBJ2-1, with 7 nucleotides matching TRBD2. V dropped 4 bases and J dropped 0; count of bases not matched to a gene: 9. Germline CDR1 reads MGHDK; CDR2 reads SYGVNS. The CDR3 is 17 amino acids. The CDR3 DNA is TGTGCCAGCAGTGCAGCGGGAAGGTGGGTCTCCTACAATGAGCAGTTCTTC. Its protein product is CASSAAGRWVSYNEQFF. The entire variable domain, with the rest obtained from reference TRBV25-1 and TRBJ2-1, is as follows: EADIYQTPRYLVIGTGKKITLECSQTMGHDKMYWYQQDPGMELHLIHYSYGVNSTEKGDLSSESTVSRIRTEHFPLTLESARPSHTSQYLCASSAAGRWVSYNEQFFGPGTRLTVL.

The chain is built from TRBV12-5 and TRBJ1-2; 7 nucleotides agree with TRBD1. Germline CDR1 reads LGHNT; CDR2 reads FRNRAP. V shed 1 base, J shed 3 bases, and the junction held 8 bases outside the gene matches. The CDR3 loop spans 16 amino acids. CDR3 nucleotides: TGTGCTAGTGGTTTGGGGACAGGTCTGAATGACTATGGCTACACCTTC. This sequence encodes CASGLGTGLNDYGYTF.

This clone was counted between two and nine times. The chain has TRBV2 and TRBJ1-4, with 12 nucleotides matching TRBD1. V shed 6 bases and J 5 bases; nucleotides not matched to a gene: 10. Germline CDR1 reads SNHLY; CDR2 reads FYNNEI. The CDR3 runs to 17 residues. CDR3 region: CASRRGQGAVGNEKLFF. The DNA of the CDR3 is TGTGCCAGCAGGAGGGGACAGGGGGCAGTTGGGAATGAAAAACTGTTTTTT. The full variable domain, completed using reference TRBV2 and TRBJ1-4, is EPEVTQTPSHQVTQMGQEVILRCVPISNHLYFYWYRQILGQKVEFLVSFYNNEISEKSEIFDDQFSVERPDGSNFTLKIRSTKLEDSAMYFCASRRGQGAVGNEKLFFGSGTQLSVL.

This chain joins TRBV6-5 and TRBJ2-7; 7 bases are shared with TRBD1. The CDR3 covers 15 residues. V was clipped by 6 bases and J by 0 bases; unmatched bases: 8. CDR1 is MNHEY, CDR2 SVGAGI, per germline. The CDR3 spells CASSLHRGSSYEQYF. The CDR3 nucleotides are TGTGCCAGCAGCTTGCACAGGGGCTCCTCCTACGAGCAGTACTTC.

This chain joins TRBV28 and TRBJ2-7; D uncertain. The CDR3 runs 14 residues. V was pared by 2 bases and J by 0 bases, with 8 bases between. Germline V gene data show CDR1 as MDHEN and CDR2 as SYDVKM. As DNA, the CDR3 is TGTGCCAGCAGTTTACCGGTCTCCTCCTACGAGCAGTACTTC. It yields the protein CASSLPVSSYEQYF.

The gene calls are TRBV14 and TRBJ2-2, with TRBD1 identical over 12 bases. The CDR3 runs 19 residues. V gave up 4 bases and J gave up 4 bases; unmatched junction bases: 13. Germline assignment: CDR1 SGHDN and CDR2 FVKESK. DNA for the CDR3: TGTGCCAGCAGCCCGCCCCCGGGACAGGGGGCCGACCCCACCGGGGAGCTGTTTTTT. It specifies CASSPPPGQGADPTGELFF.

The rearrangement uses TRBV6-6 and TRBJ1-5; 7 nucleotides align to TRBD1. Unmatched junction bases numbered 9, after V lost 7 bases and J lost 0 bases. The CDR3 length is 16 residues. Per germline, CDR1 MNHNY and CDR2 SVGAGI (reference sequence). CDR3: CASTLGQQYSNQPQHF. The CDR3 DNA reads TGTGCCAGCACTTTGGGACAGCAATATAGCAATCAGCCCCAGCATTTT.

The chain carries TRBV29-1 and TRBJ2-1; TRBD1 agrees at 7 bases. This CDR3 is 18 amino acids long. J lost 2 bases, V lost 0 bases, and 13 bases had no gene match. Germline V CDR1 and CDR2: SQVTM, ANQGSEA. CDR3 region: CSVEDRGPTIPPYNEQFF. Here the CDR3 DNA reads TGCAGCGTTGAAGATAGGGGGCCCACGATCCCTCCCTACAATGAGCAGTTCTTC.

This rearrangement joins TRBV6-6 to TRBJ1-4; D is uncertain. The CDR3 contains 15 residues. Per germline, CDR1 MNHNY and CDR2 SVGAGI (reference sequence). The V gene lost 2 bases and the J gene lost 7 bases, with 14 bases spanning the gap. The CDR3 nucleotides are TGTGCCAGCAGTTACCCCGGGGAAAGAGGTGAAAAACTGTTTTTT. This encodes CASSYPGERGEKLFF.

DNA of the CDR3: TGTGCCACCAGCAGAGATTGGCCCCCGGGACTAGCGGGAGACTACGAGCAGTACTTC. Translation gives CATSRDWPPGLAGDYEQYF. The chain uses TRBV15 and TRBJ2-7; 14 bases align to TRBD2. Germline V gene sequence: CDR1 LNHNV, CDR2 YYDKDF (reference sequence). The trim removed 0 bases at V and 3 bases at J, leaving 10 bases unmatched. This CDR3 has 19 amino acids.

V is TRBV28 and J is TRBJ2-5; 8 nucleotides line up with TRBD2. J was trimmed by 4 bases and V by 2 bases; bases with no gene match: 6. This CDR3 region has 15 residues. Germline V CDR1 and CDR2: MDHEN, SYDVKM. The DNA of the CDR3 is TGTGCCAGCAGTTTACCGGGAGGGCCTCGAGAGACCCAGTACTTC. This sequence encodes CASSLPGGPRETQYF.